These 4 T cell receptor beta chains came from one sample sequenced in a study of blood T cells in healthy people across ages. A second PCR of 7 to 11 cycles used a sample-barcoded 5' primer and a J-beta primer mix. TCRdb re-called the 5' RACE reads with MiXCR, one entry per CDR3 protein. Of some 940,000 distinct CDR3 sequences listed, 25% to 30% were seen once; the top ten hold roughly 10%. In addition, the sample was reused for a study of T cells of mothers and their children.

The sample taken for sequencing was blood. These receptors all stem from a woman aged 40 to 50 in good health.

This clonotype was counted a few times. A junction end diverges from the germline sequence, so it may reflect a read error. The J gene is TRBJ2-3, the V gene TRBV7-7, with TRBD1 identical over 7 bases. Germline CDR1 is SSHAT and CDR2 is FNYEAQ (reference sequence). The CDR3 consists of 15 residues. Here the CDR3 DNA reads TGTGCTAGCAGCCTCAGGGGGTCACAGGGAGATACGCAGTATTTT. This codes for CASSLRGSQGDTQYF.

This clonotype has a count of ten or more. The rearrangement links TRBV7-8 to TRBJ1-2; no clear D. V gave up 0 bases and J gave up 4 bases, with 15 bases separating them. Germline assignment: CDR1 SGHVS and CDR2 FQNEAQ. The CDR3 is 16 amino acids. The CDR3 region has the DNA TGTGCCAGCAGCTTAGCGCATAGCCAACGAGTCTATGGCTACACCTTC. Amino acids: CASSLAHSQRVYGYTF.

CDR3 DNA: TGCGCCAGCAGCTTTTCAGGCGGGCGAGTCACTGAAGCTTTCTTT. Translated: CASSFSGGRVTEAFF. This sequence joins TRBV5-1 and TRBJ1-1; D not certain. CDR1 is SGHRS and CDR2 is YFSETQ in the germline V gene. The CDR3 contains 15 residues. V was cut by 2 bases and J by 4 bases, with 15 bases left in between. The whole variable domain, filled in from reference TRBV5-1 and TRBJ1-1, reads KAGVTQTPRYLIKTRGQQVTLSCSPISGHRSVSWYQQTPGQGLQFLFEYFSETQRNKGNFPGRFSGRQFSNSRSEMNVSTLELGDSALYLCASSFSGGRVTEAFFGQGTRLTVV.

This clonotype was seen a handful of times. The rearrangement joins TRBV29-1 to TRBJ1-2; D remains ambiguous. Germline-derived CDR1 and CDR2 are SQVTM and ANQGSEA. With 2 bases removed from V and 0 bases from J, the gap between germline ends came to 13 bases. The CDR3 loop spans 15 amino acids. CDR3 in amino acids: CSVEKMYRTNYGYTF. CDR3 sequence (DNA): TGCAGCGTTGAAAAGATGTACAGAACTAACTATGGCTACACCTTC.